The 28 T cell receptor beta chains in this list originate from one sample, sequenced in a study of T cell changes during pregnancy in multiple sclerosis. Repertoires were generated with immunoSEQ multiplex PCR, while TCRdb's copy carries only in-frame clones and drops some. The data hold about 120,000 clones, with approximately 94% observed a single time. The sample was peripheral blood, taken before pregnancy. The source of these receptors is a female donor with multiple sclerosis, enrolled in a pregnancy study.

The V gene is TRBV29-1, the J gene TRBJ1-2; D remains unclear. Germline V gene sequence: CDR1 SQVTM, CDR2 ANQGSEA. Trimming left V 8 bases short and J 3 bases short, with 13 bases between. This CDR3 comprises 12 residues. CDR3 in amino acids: CSTSTRDYGYTF. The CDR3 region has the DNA TGCAGCACATCGACACGCGACTATGGCTACACCTTC.

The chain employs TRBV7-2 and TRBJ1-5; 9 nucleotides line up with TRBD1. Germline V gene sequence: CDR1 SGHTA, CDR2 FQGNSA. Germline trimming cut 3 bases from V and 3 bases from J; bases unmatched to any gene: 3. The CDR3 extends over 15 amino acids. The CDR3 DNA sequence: TGTGCCAGCAGCTTGGGGACAGGGAACAATCAGCCCCAGCATTTT. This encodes CASSLGTGNNQPQHF.

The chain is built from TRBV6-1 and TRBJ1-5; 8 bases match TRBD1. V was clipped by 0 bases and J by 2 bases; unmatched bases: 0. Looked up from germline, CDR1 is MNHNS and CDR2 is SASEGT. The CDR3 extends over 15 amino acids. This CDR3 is CASSEAGQGNQPQHF. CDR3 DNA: TGTGCCAGCAGTGAAGCGGGACAGGGCAATCAGCCCCAGCATTTT.

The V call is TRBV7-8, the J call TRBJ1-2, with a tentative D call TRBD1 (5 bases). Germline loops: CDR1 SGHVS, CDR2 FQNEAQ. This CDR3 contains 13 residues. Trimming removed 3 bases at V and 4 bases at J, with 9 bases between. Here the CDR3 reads CASSLGLGYGYTF. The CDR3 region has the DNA TGTGCCAGCAGCTTGGGACTAGGCTATGGCTACACCTTC.

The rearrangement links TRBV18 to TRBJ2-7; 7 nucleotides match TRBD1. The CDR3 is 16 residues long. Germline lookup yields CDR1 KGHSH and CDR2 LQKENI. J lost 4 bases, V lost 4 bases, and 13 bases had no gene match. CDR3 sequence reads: CASSRDKGARTYEQYF. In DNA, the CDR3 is TGTGCCAGCTCACGAGATAAGGGGGCGAGGACATACGAGCAGTACTTC.

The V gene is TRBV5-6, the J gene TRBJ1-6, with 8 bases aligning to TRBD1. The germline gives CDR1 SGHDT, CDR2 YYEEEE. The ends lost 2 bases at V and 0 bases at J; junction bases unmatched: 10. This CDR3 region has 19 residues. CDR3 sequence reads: CASSLRMTGASSYNSPLHF. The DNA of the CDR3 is TGTGCCAGCAGCTTACGAATGACAGGGGCGAGCTCCTATAATTCACCCCTCCACTTT.

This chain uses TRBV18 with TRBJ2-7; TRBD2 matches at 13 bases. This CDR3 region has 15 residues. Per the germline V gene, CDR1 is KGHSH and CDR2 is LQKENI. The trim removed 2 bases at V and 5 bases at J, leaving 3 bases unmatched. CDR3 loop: CASSPRTSGSHEQYF. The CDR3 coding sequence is TGTGCCAGCTCACCAAGGACTAGCGGGAGCCACGAGCAGTACTTC.

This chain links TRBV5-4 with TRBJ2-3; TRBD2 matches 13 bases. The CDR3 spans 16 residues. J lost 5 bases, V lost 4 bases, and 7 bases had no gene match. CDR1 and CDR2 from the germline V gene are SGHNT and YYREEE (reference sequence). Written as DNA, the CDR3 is TGTGCCAGCAGCATACCAACTAGCGGGGGGGAAGATACGCAGTATTTT. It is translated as CASSIPTSGGEDTQYF.

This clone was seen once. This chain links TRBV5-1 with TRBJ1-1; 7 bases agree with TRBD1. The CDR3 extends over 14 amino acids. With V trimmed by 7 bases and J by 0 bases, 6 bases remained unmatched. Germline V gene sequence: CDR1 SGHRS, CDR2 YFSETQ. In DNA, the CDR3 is TGCGCCAGCGCCCTGACAGGGATGAACACTGAAGCTTTCTTT. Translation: CASALTGMNTEAFF.

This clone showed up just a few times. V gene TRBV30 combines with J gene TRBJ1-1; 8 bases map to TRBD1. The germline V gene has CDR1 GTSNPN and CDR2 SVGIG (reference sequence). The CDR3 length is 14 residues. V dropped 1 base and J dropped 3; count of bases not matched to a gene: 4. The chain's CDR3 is CAWSANRGDTEAFF. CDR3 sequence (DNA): TGTGCCTGGAGTGCCAACAGGGGGGACACTGAAGCTTTCTTT.

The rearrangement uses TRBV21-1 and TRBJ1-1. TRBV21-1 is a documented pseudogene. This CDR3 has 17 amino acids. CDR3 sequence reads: CASSKGLGAAPITEAFF. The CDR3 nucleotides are TGTGCCAGCAGCAAAGGCCTCGGAGCGGCCCCGATCACTGAAGCTTTCTTT.

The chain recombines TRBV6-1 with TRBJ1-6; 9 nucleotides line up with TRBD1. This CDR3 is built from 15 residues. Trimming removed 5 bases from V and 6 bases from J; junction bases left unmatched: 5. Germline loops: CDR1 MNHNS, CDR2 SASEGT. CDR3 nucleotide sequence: TGTGCCAGCAGTTCCGGGACAGGGTTTAATTCACCCCTCCACTTT. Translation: CASSSGTGFNSPLHF.

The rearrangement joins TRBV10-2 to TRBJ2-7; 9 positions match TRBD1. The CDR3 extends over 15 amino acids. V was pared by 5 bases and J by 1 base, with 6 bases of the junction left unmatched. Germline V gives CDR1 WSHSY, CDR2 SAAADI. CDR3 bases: TGCGCCAGCAGTCGGACCGGGACAGGGTCCTACGAGCAGTACTTC. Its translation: CASSRTGTGSYEQYF.

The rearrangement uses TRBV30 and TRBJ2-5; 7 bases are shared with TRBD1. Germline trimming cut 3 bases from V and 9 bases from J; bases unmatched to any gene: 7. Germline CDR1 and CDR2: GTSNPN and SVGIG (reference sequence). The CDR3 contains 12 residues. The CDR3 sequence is CAWRTGSFAQYF. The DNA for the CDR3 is TGTGCCTGGAGGACAGGGAGTTTTGCCCAGTACTTC. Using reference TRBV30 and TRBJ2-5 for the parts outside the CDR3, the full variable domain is SQTIHQWPATLVQPVGSPLSLECTVEGTSNPNLYWYRQAAGRGLQLLFYSVGIGQISSEVPQNLSASRPQDRQFILSSKKLLLSDSGFYLCAWRTGSFAQYFGPGTRLLVL.

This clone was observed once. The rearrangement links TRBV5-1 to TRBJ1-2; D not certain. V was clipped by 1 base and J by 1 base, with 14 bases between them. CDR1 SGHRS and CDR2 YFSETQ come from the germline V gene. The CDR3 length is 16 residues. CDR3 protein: CASSLREKSNNYGYTF. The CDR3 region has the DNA TGCGCCAGCAGCTTGCGTGAGAAAAGCAATAACTATGGCTACACCTTC.

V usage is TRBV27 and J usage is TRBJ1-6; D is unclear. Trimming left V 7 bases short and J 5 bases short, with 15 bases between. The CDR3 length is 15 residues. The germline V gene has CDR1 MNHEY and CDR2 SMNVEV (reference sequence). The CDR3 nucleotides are TGTGCCAGCAACCCCGGGAGGTCCGATAATTCACCCCTCCACTTT. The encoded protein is CASNPGRSDNSPLHF.

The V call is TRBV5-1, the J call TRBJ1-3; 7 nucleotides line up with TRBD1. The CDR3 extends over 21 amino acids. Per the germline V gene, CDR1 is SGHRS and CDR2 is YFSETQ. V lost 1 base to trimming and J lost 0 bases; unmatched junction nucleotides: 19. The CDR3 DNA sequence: TGCGCCAGCAGCTTGTATCCCTCCGGGACGGGACAGACGAGCTCTGGAAACACCATATATTTT. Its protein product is CASSLYPSGTGQTSSGNTIYF. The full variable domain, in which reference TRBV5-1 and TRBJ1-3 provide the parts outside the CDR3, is KAGVTQTPRYLIKTRGQQVTLSCSPISGHRSVSWYQQTPGQGLQFLFEYFSETQRNKGNFPGRFSGRQFSNSRSEMNVSTLELGDSALYLCASSLYPSGTGQTSSGNTIYFGEGSWLTVV.

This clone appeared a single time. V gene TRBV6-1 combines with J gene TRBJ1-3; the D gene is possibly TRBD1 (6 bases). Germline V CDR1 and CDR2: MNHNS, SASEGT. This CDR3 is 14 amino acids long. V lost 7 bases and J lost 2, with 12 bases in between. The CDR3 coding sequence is TGTGCCAGCATGCCACAGGGCCCTGGAAACACCATATATTTT. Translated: CASMPQGPGNTIYF.

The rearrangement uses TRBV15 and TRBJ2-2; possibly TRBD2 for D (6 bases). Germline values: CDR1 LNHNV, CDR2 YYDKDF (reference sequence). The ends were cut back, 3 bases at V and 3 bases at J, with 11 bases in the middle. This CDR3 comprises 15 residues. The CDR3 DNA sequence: TGTGCCACCAGCAGCCGCGGGACTTACACCGGGGAGCTGTTTTTT. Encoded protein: CATSSRGTYTGELFF.

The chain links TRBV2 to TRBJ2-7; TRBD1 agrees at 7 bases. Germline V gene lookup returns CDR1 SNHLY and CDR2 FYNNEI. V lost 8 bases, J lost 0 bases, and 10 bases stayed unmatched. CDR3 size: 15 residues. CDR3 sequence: CASGWGQPNSYEQYF. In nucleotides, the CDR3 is TGTGCCAGCGGCTGGGGACAGCCGAACTCCTACGAGCAGTACTTC.

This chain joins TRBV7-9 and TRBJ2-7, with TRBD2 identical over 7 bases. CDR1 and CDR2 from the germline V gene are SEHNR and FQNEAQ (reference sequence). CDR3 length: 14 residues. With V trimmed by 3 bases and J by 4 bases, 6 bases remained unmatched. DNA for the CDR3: TGTGCCAGCAGCTTGGGGGGGTTCTTTTACGAGCAGTACTTC. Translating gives CASSLGGFFYEQYF.

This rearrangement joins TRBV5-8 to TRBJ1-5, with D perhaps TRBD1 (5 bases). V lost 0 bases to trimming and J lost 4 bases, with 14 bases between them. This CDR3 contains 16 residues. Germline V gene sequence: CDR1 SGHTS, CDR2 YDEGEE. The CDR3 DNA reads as TGTGCCAGCAGCTTGGGTTCGGGAGGGGAAAATCAGCCCCAGCATTTT. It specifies CASSLGSGGENQPQHF.

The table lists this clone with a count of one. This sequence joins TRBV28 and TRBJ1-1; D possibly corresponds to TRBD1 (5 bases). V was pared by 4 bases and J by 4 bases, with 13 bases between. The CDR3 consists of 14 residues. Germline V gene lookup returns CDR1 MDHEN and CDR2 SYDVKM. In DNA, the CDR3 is TGTGCCAGCAGTTCGGGCAGGGTGGTCACTGAAGCTTTCTTT. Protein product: CASSSGRVVTEAFF.

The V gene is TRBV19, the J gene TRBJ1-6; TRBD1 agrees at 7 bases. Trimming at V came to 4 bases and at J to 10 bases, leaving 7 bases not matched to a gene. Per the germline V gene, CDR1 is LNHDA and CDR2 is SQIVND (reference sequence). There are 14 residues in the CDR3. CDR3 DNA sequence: TGTGCCAGTAGTACTCAGGGGGTTGGATCACCCCTCCACTTT. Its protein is CASSTQGVGSPLHF.

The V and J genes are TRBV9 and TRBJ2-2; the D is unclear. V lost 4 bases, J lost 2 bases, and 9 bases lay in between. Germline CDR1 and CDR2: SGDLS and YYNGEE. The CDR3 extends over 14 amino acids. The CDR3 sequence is CASSPRLNTGELFF. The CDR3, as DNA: TGTGCCAGCAGCCCTCGACTTAACACCGGGGAGCTGTTTTTT.

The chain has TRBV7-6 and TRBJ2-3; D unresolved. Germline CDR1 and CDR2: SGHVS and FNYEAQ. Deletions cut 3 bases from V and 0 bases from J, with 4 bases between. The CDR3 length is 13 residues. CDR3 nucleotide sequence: TGTGCCAGCAGCTTGGGCAGCACAGATACGCAGTATTTT. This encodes CASSLGSTDTQYF.

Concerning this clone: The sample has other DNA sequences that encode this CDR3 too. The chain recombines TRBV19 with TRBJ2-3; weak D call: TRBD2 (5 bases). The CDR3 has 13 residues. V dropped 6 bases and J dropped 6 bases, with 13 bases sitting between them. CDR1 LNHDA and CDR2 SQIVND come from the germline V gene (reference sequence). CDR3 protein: CASSTGLADTQYF. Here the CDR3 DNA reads TGTGCCAGTAGCACCGGACTGGCCGATACGCAGTATTTT.

CDR3 DNA: TGTGCCAGCAGTTACGTTCGGACAGATACGCAGTATTTT. Its protein is CASSYVRTDTQYF. The chain carries TRBV28 and TRBJ2-3; no clear D gene. The CDR3 sequence is 13 residues long. Germline CDR1 is MDHEN and CDR2 is SYDVKM. Trimming removed 4 bases from V and 3 bases from J, with 8 bases in between.